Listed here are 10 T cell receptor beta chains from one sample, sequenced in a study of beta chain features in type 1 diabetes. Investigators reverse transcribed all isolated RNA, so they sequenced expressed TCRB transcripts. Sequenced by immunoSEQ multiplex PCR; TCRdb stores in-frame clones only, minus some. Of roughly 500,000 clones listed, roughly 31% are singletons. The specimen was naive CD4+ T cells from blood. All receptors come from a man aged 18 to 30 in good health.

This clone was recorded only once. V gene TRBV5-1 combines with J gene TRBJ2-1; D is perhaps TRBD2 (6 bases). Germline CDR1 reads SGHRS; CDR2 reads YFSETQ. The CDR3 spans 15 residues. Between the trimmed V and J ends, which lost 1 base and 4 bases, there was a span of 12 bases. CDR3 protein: CASSLPGGGYNEQFF. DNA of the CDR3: TGCGCCAGCAGCTTGCCCGGGGGTGGTTACAATGAGCAGTTCTTC.

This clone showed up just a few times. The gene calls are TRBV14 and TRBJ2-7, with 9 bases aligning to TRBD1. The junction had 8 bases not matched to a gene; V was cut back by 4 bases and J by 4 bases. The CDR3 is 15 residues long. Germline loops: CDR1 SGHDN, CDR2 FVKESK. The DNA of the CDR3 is TGTGCCAGCAGCCTTATCACAGGGGGCAAGTACGAGCAGTACTTC. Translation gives CASSLITGGKYEQYF.

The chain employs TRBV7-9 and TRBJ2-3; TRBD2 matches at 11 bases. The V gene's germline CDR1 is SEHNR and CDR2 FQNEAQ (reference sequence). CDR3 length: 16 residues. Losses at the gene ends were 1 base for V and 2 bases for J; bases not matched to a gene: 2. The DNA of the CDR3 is TGTGCCAGCAGCTTAGTACTAGCGGGAGACACAGATACGCAGTATTTT. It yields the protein CASSLVLAGDTDTQYF.

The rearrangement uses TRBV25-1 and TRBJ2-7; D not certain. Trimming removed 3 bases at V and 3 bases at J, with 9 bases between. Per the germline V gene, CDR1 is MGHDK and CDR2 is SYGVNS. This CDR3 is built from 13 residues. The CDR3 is CASSDLRDYEQYF. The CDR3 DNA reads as TGTGCCAGCAGTGATTTAAGAGACTACGAGCAGTACTTC.

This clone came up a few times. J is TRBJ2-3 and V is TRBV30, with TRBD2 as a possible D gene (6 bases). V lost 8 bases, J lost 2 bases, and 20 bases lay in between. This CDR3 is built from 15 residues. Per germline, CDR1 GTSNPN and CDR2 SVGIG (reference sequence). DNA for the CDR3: TGTGCCCAAACTGGGACTGCTTACCACACAGATACGCAGTATTTT. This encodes CAQTGTAYHTDTQYF.

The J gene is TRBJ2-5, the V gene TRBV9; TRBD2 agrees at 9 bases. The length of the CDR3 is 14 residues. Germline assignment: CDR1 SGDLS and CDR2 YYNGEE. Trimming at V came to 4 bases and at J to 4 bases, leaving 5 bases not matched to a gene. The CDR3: CASSSPAGGETQYF. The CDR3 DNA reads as TGTGCCAGCAGCTCCCCAGCGGGAGGAGAGACCCAGTACTTC. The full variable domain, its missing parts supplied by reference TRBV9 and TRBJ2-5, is DSGVTQTPKHLITATGQRVTLRCSPRSGDLSVYWYQQSLDQGLQFLIQYYNGEERAKGNILERFSAQQFPDLHSELNLSSLELGDSALYFCASSSPAGGETQYFGPGTRLLVL.

Here the CDR3 DNA reads TGCAGCGTCGGGTCGGCAGCGGGCTACACCTTC. Its protein product is CSVGSAAGYTF. This chain connects TRBV29-1 to TRBJ1-2; D gene uncertain. Trimming took off 6 bases at V and 8 bases at J, with 13 bases between the two ends. Germline CDR1 reads SQVTM; CDR2 reads ANQGSEA. The CDR3 is 11 amino acids.

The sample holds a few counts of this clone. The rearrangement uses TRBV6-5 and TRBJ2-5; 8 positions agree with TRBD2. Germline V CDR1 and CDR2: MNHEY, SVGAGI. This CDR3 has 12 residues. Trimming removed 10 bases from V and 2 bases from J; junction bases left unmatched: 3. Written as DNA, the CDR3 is TGTGCCATCGGGAGGGGGCAAGAGACCCAGTACTTC. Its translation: CAIGRGQETQYF.

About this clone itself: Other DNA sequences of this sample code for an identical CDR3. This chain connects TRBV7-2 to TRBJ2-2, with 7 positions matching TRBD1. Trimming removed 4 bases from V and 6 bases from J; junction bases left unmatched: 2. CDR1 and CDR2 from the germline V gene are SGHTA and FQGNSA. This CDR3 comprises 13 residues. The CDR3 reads CASSSQGAGELFF. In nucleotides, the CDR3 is TGTGCCAGCAGCTCCCAGGGGGCCGGGGAGCTGTTTTTT.

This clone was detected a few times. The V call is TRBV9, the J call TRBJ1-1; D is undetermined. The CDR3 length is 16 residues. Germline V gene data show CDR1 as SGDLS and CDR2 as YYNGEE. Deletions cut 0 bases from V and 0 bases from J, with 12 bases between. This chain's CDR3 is CASSVAAGQMNTEAFF. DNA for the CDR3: TGTGCCAGCAGCGTAGCCGCTGGGCAGATGAACACTGAAGCTTTCTTT. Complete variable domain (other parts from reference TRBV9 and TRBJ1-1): DSGVTQTPKHLITATGQRVTLRCSPRSGDLSVYWYQQSLDQGLQFLIQYYNGEERAKGNILERFSAQQFPDLHSELNLSSLELGDSALYFCASSVAAGQMNTEAFFGQGTRLTVV.